These T cell receptor beta chains were read from a single sample in a study. TCRdb fed the 5' RACE reads into MiXCR, producing one record per CDR3 protein. The table shows around 52,000 distinct CDR3 sequences, with around 26% occurring only once. The sequenced material came from tumor-infiltrating memory CD4+ T cells sorted from the breast tumor. The receptors were sampled from a female donor with breast cancer. Each CDR3 is given with its conserved first and last residue. Each record gives: D gene, clone size, V gene, J gene, CDR3 protein, CDR3 DNA. The D gene is left open where the match is weak. The size entry is marked missing in some rows and otherwise reads once, few, many or a size class.

>TRBD2|few|TRBV6-5|TRBJ2-3
CASRPSSGIDTQYF
TGTGCCAGCAGACCCTCTAGCGGGATAGATACGCAGTATTTT
>NA|few|TRBV5-1|TRBJ2-7
CASSLRAQSGAEQYF
TGCGCCAGCAGCTTGCGTGCACAGTCAGGGGCCGAGCAGTACTTC
>NA|few|TRBV7-6|TRBJ1-1
CASSLKSGSEAFF
TGTGCCAGCAGCTTAAAATCCGGATCCGAAGCTTTCTTT
>TRBD2|NA|TRBV23-1|TRBJ2-1
CTSGQRLALNHEQFF
TGCACCAGCGGCCAAAGACTAGCGTTGAACCATGAGCAGTTCTTC
>TRBD2|NA|TRBV7-2|TRBJ2-1
CASSLVLASNEQFF
TGTGCCAGCAGCTTAGTACTAGCGAGCAATGAGCAGTTCTTC
>TRBD2|NA|TRBV7-3|TRBJ2-1
CASSRGLAGNEQFF
TGCGCCAGCAGCCGCGGACTAGCGGGAAATGAGCAGTTCTTC
>TRBD1|NA|TRBV20-1|TRBJ2-1
CSARAYRQGAREQFF
TGCAGTGCTAGGGCCTATCGACAGGGGGCGAGGGAGCAGTTCTTC
>NA|NA|TRBV6-1|TRBJ1-1
CASMRMVRNTEAFF
TGTGCCAGCATGCGAATGGTACGGAACACTGAAGCTTTCTTT
>NA|few|TRBV29-1|TRBJ2-3
CSVGGGGSARTDTQYF
TGCAGCGTTGGTGGTGGAGGTAGCGCACGCACAGATACGCAGTATTTT
>NA|few|TRBV27|TRBJ2-7
CASSPFGGYEQYF
TGTGCCAGCAGTCCCTTCGGTGGGTACGAGCAGTACTTC
>NA|NA|TRBV12-3/TRBV12-4|TRBJ1-5
CASTTPISGPQHF
TGTGCCAGCACCACTCCGATTTCCGGGCCCCAACATTTT
>NA|NA|TRBV7-9|TRBJ1-1
CASSLWEGTEAFF
TGTGCCAGCAGCTTATGGGAGGGCACTGAAGCTTTCTTT
>TRBD1|many|TRBV9|TRBJ1-1
CASSVYDRGHTEAFF
TGTGCCAGCAGCGTATATGACAGGGGGCACACTGAAGCTTTCTTT
>NA|NA|TRBV28|TRBJ1-3
CASEGSGNTIYF
TGTGCCAGCGAGGGCTCTGGAAACACCATATATTTT
>NA|few|TRBV18|TRBJ1-1
CASSSGVNTEAFF
TGTGCCAGCTCCAGCGGGGTGAACACTGAAGCTTTCTTT
>NA|many|TRBV6-2/TRBV6-3|TRBJ1-1
CASRTYGTEAFF
TGTGCCAGCAGGACGTATGGCACTGAAGCTTTCTTT